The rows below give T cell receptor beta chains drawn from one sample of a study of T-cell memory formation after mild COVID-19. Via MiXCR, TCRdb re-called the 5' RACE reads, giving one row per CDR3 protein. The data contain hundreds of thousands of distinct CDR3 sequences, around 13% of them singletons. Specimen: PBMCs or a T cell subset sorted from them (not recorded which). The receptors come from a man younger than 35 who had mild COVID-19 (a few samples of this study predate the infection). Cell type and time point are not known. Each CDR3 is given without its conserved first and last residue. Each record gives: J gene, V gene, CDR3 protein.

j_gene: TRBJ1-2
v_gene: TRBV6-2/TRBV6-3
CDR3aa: ASRNGPGSNYGYT

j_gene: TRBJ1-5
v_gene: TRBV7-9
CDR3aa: ASTRGDREQPQH

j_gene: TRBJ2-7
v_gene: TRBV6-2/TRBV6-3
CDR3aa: ASSYADLRLY

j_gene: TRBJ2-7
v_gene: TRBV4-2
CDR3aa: ASSQDVGGEQY

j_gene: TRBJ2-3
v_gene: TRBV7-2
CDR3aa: ASSLVSGSTDTQY

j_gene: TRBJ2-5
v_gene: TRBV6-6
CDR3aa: VLGQSLGETQY

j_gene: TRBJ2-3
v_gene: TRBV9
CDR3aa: ASSGQAMSTDTQY

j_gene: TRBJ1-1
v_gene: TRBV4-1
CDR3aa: ASRDRGVSNTEAF

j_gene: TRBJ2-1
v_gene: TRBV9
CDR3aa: ASSAGQTSYNEQF

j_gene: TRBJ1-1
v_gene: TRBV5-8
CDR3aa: ASSSGQGWAEAF

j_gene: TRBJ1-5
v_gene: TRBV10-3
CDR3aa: AISDYSNQPQH

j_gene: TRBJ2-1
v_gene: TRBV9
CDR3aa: ASSVAQGGFRNEQF

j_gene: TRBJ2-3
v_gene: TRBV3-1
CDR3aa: ASSLPTRTDTQY

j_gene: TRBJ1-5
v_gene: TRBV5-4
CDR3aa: ASTIDRGQPQH

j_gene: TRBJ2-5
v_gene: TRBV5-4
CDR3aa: ASSLRGPQETQY

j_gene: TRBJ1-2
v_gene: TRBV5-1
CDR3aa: ASSYYFIRDSVNYGYT

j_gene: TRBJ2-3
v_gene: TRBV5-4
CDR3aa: ASSLGIAGPDTQY

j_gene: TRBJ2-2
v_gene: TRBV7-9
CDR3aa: ASTSTGAGELF

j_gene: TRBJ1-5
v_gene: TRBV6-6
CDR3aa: ASRQQGIQQPQH

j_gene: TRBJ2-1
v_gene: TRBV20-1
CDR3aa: SARGTSGYNEQF

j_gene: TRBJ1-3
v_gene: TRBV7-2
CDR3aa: AITEGGGGGNTIY

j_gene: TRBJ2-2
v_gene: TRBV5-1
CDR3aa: ASSEDGPNTGELF

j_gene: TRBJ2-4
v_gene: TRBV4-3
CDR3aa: ASSQVLGAKNIQY

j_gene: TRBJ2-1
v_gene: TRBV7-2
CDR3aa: ASSLFVAGGDNEQF

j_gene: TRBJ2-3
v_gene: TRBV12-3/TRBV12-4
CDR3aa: ASSFQGYQDTQY

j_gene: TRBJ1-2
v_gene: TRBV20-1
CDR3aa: SALQGEHGYT

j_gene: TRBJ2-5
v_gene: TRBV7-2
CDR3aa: ASSLIVPFFQETQY

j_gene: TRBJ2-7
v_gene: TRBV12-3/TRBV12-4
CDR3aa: ASRLTGGLSSEQY

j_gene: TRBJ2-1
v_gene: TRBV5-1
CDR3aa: ASRQGNEQF

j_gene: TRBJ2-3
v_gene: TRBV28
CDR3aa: ASSPSALDTQY

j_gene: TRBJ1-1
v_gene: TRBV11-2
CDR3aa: ASSLDYFAEAF

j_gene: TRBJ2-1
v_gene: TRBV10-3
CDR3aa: AISGGTGLAGGEQF

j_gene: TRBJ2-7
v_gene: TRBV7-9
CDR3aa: ASSVQASSYEQY

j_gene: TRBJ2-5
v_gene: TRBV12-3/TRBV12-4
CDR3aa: ASSTGTGAFSFQETQY

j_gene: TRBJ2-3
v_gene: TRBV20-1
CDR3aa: SARDHSGGRADTQY

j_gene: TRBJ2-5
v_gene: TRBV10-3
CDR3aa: AISPQGAGETQY

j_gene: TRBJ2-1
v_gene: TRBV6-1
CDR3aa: ASRPDRGRRNEQF

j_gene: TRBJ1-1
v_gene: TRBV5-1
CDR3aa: ASRGVQVNTEAF

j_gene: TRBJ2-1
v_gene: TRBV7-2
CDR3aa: ALSEWGINEQF

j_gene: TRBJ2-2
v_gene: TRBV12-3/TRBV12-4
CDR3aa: ASSLASGGALNTGELF

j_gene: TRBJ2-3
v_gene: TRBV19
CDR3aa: ASSTEQGGSQY

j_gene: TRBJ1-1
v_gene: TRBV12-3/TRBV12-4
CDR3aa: ASSFGGNTEAF

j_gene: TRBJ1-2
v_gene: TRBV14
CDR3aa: ASSQEWPSWNYGYT

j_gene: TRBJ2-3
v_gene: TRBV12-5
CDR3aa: ASGLAGGAGEITDTQY